One sample yielded the 11 T cell receptor beta chains listed below, sequenced in a study of prognosis after radiotherapy for stage I lung cancer (dated by TCRdb to about 2021). Sequencing used an Illumina HiSeq 3000. The TCR beta CDR3 region was amplified from genomic DNA by two rounds of multiplex PCR. In the first round of PCR, primers specific to each TRBV and TRBJ gene were used, and the primer sequences are filed in Chinese patent CN105087789A. TCRdb trimmed the raw reads at Q25, called clones with MiXCR and kept productive beta chains. One record per CDR3 amino acid sequence lists the most common genes and DNA. This sample is represented by approximately 28,000 distinct CDR3 sequences; 30% of them were singletons. Around 35% of the sample is taken by the ten largest. Sample: PBMCs, taken before or after stereotactic body radiation therapy (not recorded which). These receptors were taken from a donor aged 50 or older with non-small cell lung cancer.

This clonotype was observed many times. This sequence joins TRBV20-1 and TRBJ1-1; D not resolved. The CDR3 runs to 13 residues. The V end was cut by 2 bases, the J end by 0 bases, with 7 bases between. Looked up from germline, CDR1 is DFQATT and CDR2 is SNEGSKA (reference sequence). The CDR3 nucleotides read TGCAGTGCTAGAACAGACATGAACACTGAAGCTTTCTTT. This encodes CSARTDMNTEAFF.

At least ten counts were recorded for this clonotype. The chain links TRBV7-9 to TRBJ2-7; weak D call: TRBD1 (7 bases). The CDR3 contains 15 residues. The germline CDR1 and CDR2 sequences are SEHNR and FQNEAQ (reference sequence). V lost 6 bases and J 0 bases, leaving 15 bases between the germline ends. The CDR3 is CASRSGGPPSYEQYF. The CDR3, as DNA: TGTGCCAGCAGGTCAGGGGGGCCCCCCTCCTACGAGCAGTACTTC.

In its sample, this clonotype was seen many times. This chain connects TRBV7-2 to TRBJ2-5; D is ambiguous. In germline, CDR1 is SGHTA, CDR2 FQGNSA. The CDR3 runs to 15 residues. The V end was cut by 4 bases, the J end by 1 base, with 13 bases between. CDR3 DNA sequence: TGTGCCAGCAGCTGGGCTGAAGGGATCCAAGAGACCCAGTACTTC. This encodes CASSWAEGIQETQYF. Looking up the rest from reference TRBV7-2 and TRBJ2-5 gives the full variable domain: GAGVSQSPSNKVTEKGKDVELRCDPISGHTALYWYRQSLGQGLEFLIYFQGNSAPDKSGLPSDRFSAERTGGSVSTLTIQRTQQEDSAVYLCASSWAEGIQETQYFGPGTRLLVL.

V gene TRBV29-1 combines with J gene TRBJ1-1; TRBD1 agrees at 8 bases. CDR3 length: 15 amino acids. Germline V gene sequence: CDR1 SQVTM, CDR2 ANQGSEA. Trimming cost V 4 bases and J 1 base; bases outside gene matches: 8. CDR3 residues: CSVASAGQGNTEAFF. CDR3 nucleotide sequence: TGCAGCGTTGCCTCCGCCGGACAGGGGAACACTGAAGCTTTCTTT. The complete variable domain, with remaining parts taken from reference TRBV29-1 and TRBJ1-1, reads SAVISQKPSRDICQRGTSLTIQCQVDSQVTMMFWYRQQPGQSLTLIATANQGSEATYESGFVIDKFPISRPNLTFSTLTVSNMSPEDSSIYLCSVASAGQGNTEAFFGQGTRLTVV.

This clonotype was counted ten times or more. This chain uses TRBV28 with TRBJ2-3; 10 bases map to TRBD2. Per the germline V gene, CDR1 is MDHEN and CDR2 is SYDVKM. This CDR3 has 14 amino acids. The V segment lost 6 bases and the J segment 2 bases; nucleotides outside the gene matches: 2. The CDR3 DNA follows: TGTGCCAGCAGAAGCGGGGGGGCCACAGATACGCAGTATTTT. Its protein product is CASRSGGATDTQYF. Full variable domain (remainder filled in from reference TRBV28 and TRBJ2-3): DVKVTQSSRYLVKRTGEKVFLECVQDMDHENMFWYRQDPGLGLRLIYFSYDVKMKEKGDIPEGYSVSREKKERFSLILESASTNQTSMYLCASRSGGATDTQYFGPGTRLTVL.

This clonotype has at least ten counts. V usage is TRBV25-1 and J usage is TRBJ1-4; possibly TRBD1 for D (6 bases). CDR1 is MGHDK, CDR2 SYGVNS, per germline. V shed 0 bases and J shed 1 base, with 15 bases lying between them. The CDR3 spans 18 residues. The CDR3 protein is CASSEYRRGQRTNEKLFF. The DNA of the CDR3 is TGTGCCAGCAGTGAATATCGCAGGGGTCAGAGAACTAATGAAAAACTGTTTTTT.

This clonotype was counted a few times. This may be a read error: a much more frequent sequence differs by one nucleotide. This rearrangement joins TRBV5-1 to TRBJ1-1; a possible D gene is TRBD1 (5 bases). In germline, CDR1 is SGHRS, CDR2 YFSETQ. This CDR3 spans 13 amino acids. V was cut by 2 bases and J by 4 bases, with 9 bases left in between. This chain's CDR3 is CASSFGRVTEAFF. CDR3 DNA sequence: TGCGCCAGCAGCTTCGGCAGGGTCACTGAAGCTTTCTTT.

There are many counts of this clonotype. The CDR3 DNA reads TGTGCCACCCTAAAAGGGGCAGGGGGGGAGCAGTACTTC. It yields the protein CATLKGAGGEQYF. V gene TRBV25-1 combines with J gene TRBJ2-7, with D possibly matching TRBD1 (7 bases). Germline V lookup: CDR1 MGHDK, CDR2 SYGVNS. The V end was cut by 10 bases, the J end by 7 bases, with 20 bases between. This CDR3 spans 13 amino acids.

This clonotype was detected many times. V is TRBV4-1 and J is TRBJ2-7; TRBD2 matches at 10 bases. The CDR3 is 17 residues long. The germline V gene has CDR1 MGHRA and CDR2 YSYEKL. V shed 3 bases, J shed 5 bases, and the junction held 13 bases outside the gene matches. CDR3 amino acids: CASSQTPASSGSNEQYF. DNA for the CDR3: TGCGCCAGCAGCCAGACCCCAGCGTCTAGCGGGAGTAACGAGCAGTACTTC.

The sample holds many counts of this clonotype. V and J are TRBV7-2 and TRBJ2-1; 8 bases fit TRBD2. This CDR3 has 15 residues. J lost 8 bases, V lost 1 base, and 7 bases had no gene match. The germline CDR1 and CDR2 sequences are SGHTA and FQGNSA. This chain's CDR3 is CASSLVAGTAYEQFF. DNA of the CDR3: TGTGCCAGCAGCTTAGTAGCGGGGACCGCCTATGAGCAGTTCTTC. The whole variable domain, filled in from reference TRBV7-2 and TRBJ2-1, reads GAGVSQSPSNKVTEKGKDVELRCDPISGHTALYWYRQSLGQGLEFLIYFQGNSAPDKSGLPSDRFSAERTGGSVSTLTIQRTQQEDSAVYLCASSLVAGTAYEQFFGPGTRLTVL.

There are many counts of this clonotype. The rearrangement uses TRBV4-1 and TRBJ2-1; a weak D match, TRBD2 (6 bases). This CDR3 has 14 residues. In germline, CDR1 is MGHRA, CDR2 YSYEKL. Deletions cut 2 bases from V and 9 bases from J, with 14 bases between. CDR3 coding DNA: TGCGCCAGCAGCCAATTTGGAGGGCCGGCTGAGCAGTTCTTC. Residues: CASSQFGGPAEQFF.